This TCR beta chain was retrieved from a study of blood T cell repertoires in COVID-19. Study background: The United States, Italy and Spain provided the acute and convalescent COVID-19 samples. Nucleic acid was either cDNA or gDNA, and it came from T cells, B-cell-depleted T cells, or PBMCs.

This CDR3 region has 13 residues. The germline V gene encodes CDR1 MNHEY and CDR2 SVGAGI. V lost 6 bases and J lost 0, with 7 bases in between. In the authors' workflow: Estimates of nucleated cell counts were drawn from the amplification of reference gene primers. Produced via immunoSEQ multiplex PCR; TCRdb's table is partial and in-frame only. V, J and clone size reflect that table, while D and trimming were determined from the DNA. The repertoire holds 52,000 or so clones, with roughly 90% as singletons. The V call is TRBV6-5, the J call TRBJ2-3; weak D call: TRBD2 (6 bases). Input material: peripheral blood. The TCR was taken from a man of 80 years or more with acute or convalescent COVID-19. CDR3 nucleotides: TGTGCCAGCAGGCGGGACAGCACAGATACGCAGTATTTT. It encodes CASRRDSTDTQYF.